This T cell receptor (beta chain) was sequenced during a study of blood T cells in healthy people across ages. General observations from the study: A roughly linear age-dependent decrease characterized TCR beta diversity per million T cells.

Note on this clonotype: Its antigen is not known.

Together with a sample-barcoded 5' primer, a J-beta primer mix was included in a second PCR lasting 7 to 11 cycles. Each cDNA was tagged by a template-switch adaptor containing 12 random nucleotides. TCRdb analysed the 5' RACE reads with MiXCR anew, one entry per CDR3 protein. Of 1.5 million to 1.8 million distinct CDR3 sequences detected, less than 45% appear once; the ten largest clones hold less than 5%. Sequenced material: blood. The receptor's source is a woman aged 18-35 years in good health.

The CDR3 sequence is CAWSSGTEETQYF. CDR3 nucleotides: TGTGCCTGGAGTTCAGGGACCGAAGAGACCCAGTACTTC. The J gene is TRBJ2-5, the V gene TRBV30; D may match TRBD1 or TRBD2 (5 bases each). Germline loops: CDR1 GTSNPN, CDR2 SVGIG (reference sequence). The CDR3 is made up of 13 amino acids. V was pared by 2 bases and J by 3 bases, with 10 bases between.